This TCR beta chain originates from a study of lymphopenia after photon versus proton radiotherapy. From germline, CDR1 is SQVTM and CDR2 ANQGSEA. V was trimmed by 3 bases and J by 7 bases, leaving 15 bases between them. The CDR3 contains 13 residues. Sequencing was performed with immunoSEQ multiplex PCR; in TCRdb, only in-frame clones are kept and a portion is missing. The sample contains around 18,000 clones, 80% to 90% of which appear only once. The receptor's source is a man in his 70s with pancreatic cancer. This material consisted of peripheral blood, taken from a patient treated with proton-based radiotherapy. This sequence joins TRBV29-1 and TRBJ1-1; perhaps TRBD1 as D (6 bases). The CDR3 region is CSVEGGGWSEAFF. CDR3 DNA: TGCAGCGTTGAGGGAGGGGGATGGAGTGAAGCTTTCTTT.